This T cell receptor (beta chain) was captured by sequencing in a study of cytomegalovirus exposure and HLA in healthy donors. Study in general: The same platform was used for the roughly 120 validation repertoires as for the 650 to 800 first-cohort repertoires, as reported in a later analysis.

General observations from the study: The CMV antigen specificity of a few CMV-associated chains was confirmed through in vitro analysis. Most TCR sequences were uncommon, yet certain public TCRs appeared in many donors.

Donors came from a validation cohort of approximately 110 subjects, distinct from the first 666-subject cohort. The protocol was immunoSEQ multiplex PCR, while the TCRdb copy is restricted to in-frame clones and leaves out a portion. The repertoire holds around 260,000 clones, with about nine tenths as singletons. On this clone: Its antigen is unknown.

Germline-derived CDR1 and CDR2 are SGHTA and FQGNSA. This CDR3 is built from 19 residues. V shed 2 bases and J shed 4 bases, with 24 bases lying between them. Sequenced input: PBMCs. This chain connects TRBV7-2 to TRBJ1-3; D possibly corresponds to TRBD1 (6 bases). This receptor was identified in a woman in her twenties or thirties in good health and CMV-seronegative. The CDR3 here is CASSLIPRGGSLSGNTIYF. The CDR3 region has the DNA TGTGCCAGCAGCTTAATACCTCGTGGGGGCAGTTTATCCGGAAACACCATATATTTT.